This entry is about one T cell receptor beta chain. Its antigen remains unidentified. The junction departs from the called germline gene at one end, perhaps through a read error. The source material, 20-30 mg of unsorted bulk tissue, was used to co-extract RNA and DNA. This entry belongs to a study of tumor-infiltrating lymphocytes in primary liver carcinoma. Study information: The five patients, who were men and women, ranged in age from 30 to 69 years.

TCR beta cDNA was prepared out of around 460 ng total RNA by means of a constant-region primer. Generation of the TCR beta libraries relied on three nested multiplex PCR rounds using slightly modified ARM-PCR. Each CDR3 protein is one row after TCRdb ran MiXCR on the multiplex PCR reads. The sample yields tens of thousands of distinct CDR3 sequences, 77% seen once. Notes on the study in general: Appearing in all five tumor regions was true of only about 8-25% of top clones.

The specimen sequenced was liver tumor tissue from sampling region 5. Subset meaning: tumor region T5, tumor centre. This TCR derives from a woman in her thirties with primary liver carcinoma and hepatitis B virus infection.

The CDR3 here is CASTLGAASGGTQCF. CDR3 in DNA: TGTGCCAGTACCCTTGGGGCTGCTAGCGGGGGTACGCAGTGTTTT. This chain links TRBV12-3 or TRBV12-4 with TRBJ2-3; 10 positions match TRBD2. The CDR3 covers 15 residues.